The rows below give T cell receptor beta chains drawn from one sample of a study of CD8+ T cells in alopecia areata. Clones were read by immunoSEQ multiplex PCR, and TCRdb kept only the in-frame ones, dropping some. In the table there are approximately 30,000 clones, approximately 60% of which are singletons. Sample: NKG2D-high CD8+ T cells sorted from blood. The receptors derive from a human donor with alopecia areata. Each CDR3 is given with its conserved first and last residue. D genes are given only for firm matches. Size is omitted from some rows. Given values are once, few, many or a class for expanded clones.

CDR3 DNA	CDR3 protein	V gene	J gene	D gene	clone size
TGTGCCAGCAGTGTGACTACTAACGAGCAGTACTTC	CASSVTTNEQYF	TRBV6-5	TRBJ2-7	.	.
TGTGCCACCAGCACAGACCGCGCTAGCGAGACCCAGTACTTC	CATSTDRASETQYF	TRBV15	TRBJ2-5	.	few
TGTGCCATCAGTGAGTCGGATCATAACACCGGGGAGCTGTTTTTT	CAISESDHNTGELFF	TRBV10-3	TRBJ2-2	.	.
TGCGCCAGCAGCCTGGGACTAGCGGGACAGTACGAGCAGTACTTC	CASSLGLAGQYEQYF	TRBV5-1	TRBJ2-7	TRBD2	.
TGCGCCAGCAGCCAACAAATCAAGAACACTGAAGCTTTCTTT	CASSQQIKNTEAFF	TRBV4-1	TRBJ1-1	.	.
TGTGCCAGCAGCTTCGAGTCAATCACAGATACGCAGTATTTT	CASSFESITDTQYF	TRBV7-6	TRBJ2-3	.	.
TGTGCCAGCAGCGTAGGGACAGGAGCAAACACTGAAGCTTTCTTT	CASSVGTGANTEAFF	TRBV9	TRBJ1-1	TRBD1	many
TGCGCCAGCAGTTTATGGTCGAACACTGAAGCTTTCTTT	CASSLWSNTEAFF	TRBV5-1	TRBJ1-1	.	.
TGTGCCACCGGACTAGCGGGAACCCTAGATACGCAGTATTTT	CATGLAGTLDTQYF	TRBV2	TRBJ2-3	TRBD2	.
TGCGCCAGCAGCCAAGGGGGACAGGCCCTCCCCTATGGCTACACCTTC	CASSQGGQALPYGYTF	TRBV4-3	TRBJ1-2	TRBD1	few
TGTGCCACCAGCAGTAAGGAAGTCCGGGCCCCCGCACTAGCCAAAAACATTCAGTACTTC	CATSSKEVRAPALAKNIQYF	TRBV15	TRBJ2-4	.	few
TGTGCCAGCAGCCCGAGCGGCAGGGGTTTAAGGACCGGGGAGCTGTTTTTT	CASSPSGRGLRTGELFF	TRBV7-9	TRBJ2-2	.	few
TGTGCCTGGAGTGACCTCCGGACAGGGATCGCTAACGAGCAGTACTTC	CAWSDLRTGIANEQYF	TRBV30	TRBJ2-7	TRBD1	.
TGTGCCATCAGTGAGCCGAGAAGTTCCACTGAAGCTTTCTTT	CAISEPRSSTEAFF	TRBV10-3	TRBJ1-1	.	.
TGCGCCAGCAGCCAAGAGGGGCGTATGAACACTGAAGCTTTCTTT	CASSQEGRMNTEAFF	TRBV4-3	TRBJ1-1	.	.
TGCGCCAGCAGCTTGACGGACAGGGGGCCCCCAGCGGGTGAAAAACTGTTTTTT	CASSLTDRGPPAGEKLFF	TRBV5-1	TRBJ1-4	TRBD1	.
TGTGCCAGCAGCGCTAGCAGGGGCCTCTACGAGCAGTACTTC	CASSASRGLYEQYF	TRBV7-8	TRBJ2-7	.	.
TGTGCCAGCAGCTTAGATGGACCCTTGGATACGCAGTATTTT	CASSLDGPLDTQYF	TRBV7-2	TRBJ2-3	.	.
TGTGCCAGCAGCGCCGACGTGGGGTCACAAGAGACCCAGTACTTC	CASSADVGSQETQYF	TRBV5-4	TRBJ2-5	.	.
TGCAGCGTTGAACTCCGGGGGGGAAGCACAGATACGCAGTATTTT	CSVELRGGSTDTQYF	TRBV29-1	TRBJ2-3	TRBD2	.
TGTGCCAGCAGCTCACCCCGACAGGCCTCCTACAATGAGCAGTTCTTC	CASSSPRQASYNEQFF	TRBV13	TRBJ2-1	.	few
TGTGCCAGCAGCTTGGCCATCCTGACCGGGGAGCTGTTTTTT	CASSLAILTGELFF	TRBV5-8	TRBJ2-2	.	medium-sized
TGTGCCAGCAGTGAAGTCCCAGGGGACCACACCGGGGAGCTGTTTTTT	CASSEVPGDHTGELFF	TRBV6-1	TRBJ2-2	.	few
TGTGCCAGCAGGGGGATGACAGGGAGGGGAGAGACCCAGTACTTC	CASRGMTGRGETQYF	TRBV2	TRBJ2-5	.	.
TGTGCCAGCAGTAAGTTAGGACGTTCCTCTGGAAACACCATATATTTT	CASSKLGRSSGNTIYF	TRBV2	TRBJ1-3	.	.
TGTGCCACCAGCAGAGATGGCCTTAGCAATCAGCCCCAGCATTTT	CATSRDGLSNQPQHF	TRBV15	TRBJ1-5	.	.
TGTGCCAGCCGCGACCCGACAGGGGGGGATGAGCAGTTCTTC	CASRDPTGGDEQFF	TRBV27	TRBJ2-1	TRBD1	.
TGCAGCGTTACTTGGGGGTTGGAGACCCAGTACTTC	CSVTWGLETQYF	TRBV29-1	TRBJ2-5	.	.
TGTGCCAGCAGCCCCGGGGACAGGTTGCGATATGGCTACACCTTC	CASSPGDRLRYGYTF	TRBV9	TRBJ1-2	TRBD1	.
TGCGCCAGCAGCCAAGAGGCGGTTTCGGGTCTCGAGCAGTACTTC	CASSQEAVSGLEQYF	TRBV4-1	TRBJ2-7	.	few
TGTGCCAGCAGTCCCCTAGCCCAGGGGGATGATAGAGAGACCCAGTACTTC	CASSPLAQGDDRETQYF	TRBV27	TRBJ2-5	TRBD1	many
TGTGCCAGCAGCTTAGAGGTGGCAGCCTACGAGCAGTACTTC	CASSLEVAAYEQYF	TRBV7-9	TRBJ2-7	.	.
TGTGCCAGCGGCAACAATGAGCAGTTCTTC	CASGNNEQFF	TRBV14	TRBJ2-1	.	.
TGTGCCACCAGTCCCGGGGGAACGGGGTACGAGCAGTACTTC	CATSPGGTGYEQYF	TRBV15	TRBJ2-7	.	.
TGTGCCTGGAGTGTGCCTCTTGAGCAGTTCTTC	CAWSVPLEQFF	TRBV30	TRBJ2-1	.	.
TGTGCCAGCAGAAGTTCGGGCCTTCAGATCAATCAGCCCCAGCATTTT	CASRSSGLQINQPQHF	TRBV27	TRBJ1-5	.	.
TGTGCCAGCAGCGAAAACAGGCTTTCGGCCAACGTCCTGACTTTC	CASSENRLSANVLTF	TRBV9	TRBJ2-6	.	few
TGTGCCAGTAGTATAGACACTATCCGGGACAGATATAGCAATCAGCCCCAGCATTTT	CASSIDTIRDRYSNQPQHF	TRBV19	TRBJ1-5	TRBD1	.
TGTGCCAGCACTCCACCGACAGGGTCCAACACTGAAGCTTTCTTT	CASTPPTGSNTEAFF	TRBV7-9	TRBJ1-1	TRBD1	few
TGTGCCAGCAGCGTAGCCGCAGGGTCCTACGAGCAGTACTTC	CASSVAAGSYEQYF	TRBV9	TRBJ2-7	.	.
TGTGCCAGCAGTGACGGGGGGGATTACAATGAGCAGTTCTTC	CASSDGGDYNEQFF	TRBV27	TRBJ2-1	TRBD2	.
TGTGCCAGCAGCCCAAAGGACAGCTCTGGGGCCAACGTCCTGACTTTC	CASSPKDSSGANVLTF	TRBV7-6	TRBJ2-6	.	many
TGTGCCAGCAGTTTAGGACCAGGCGGGAGTGGGGTCTACGAGCAGTACTTC	CASSLGPGGSGVYEQYF	TRBV27	TRBJ2-7	TRBD2	once
TGCAGCGCCGAGGCCCCCTACTATGGCTACACCTTC	CSAEAPYYGYTF	TRBV29-1	TRBJ1-2	.	.
TGTGCCAGCAGCCTAAAGTCTAGCGGGAGGGCATCCGGGGAGCTGTTTTTT	CASSLKSSGRASGELFF	TRBV7-3	TRBJ2-2	TRBD2	.
TGTGCCAGTACTCCCGGAGCAGGTGGGACCCAGTACTTC	CASTPGAGGTQYF	TRBV19	TRBJ2-5	.	few
TGTGCCAGCAGTTTCGTAGCGGGCGAGCAGTACTTC	CASSFVAGEQYF	TRBV27	TRBJ2-7	TRBD2	once
TGCAGCGTCACCCAGGGTAGATATGGCTACACCTTC	CSVTQGRYGYTF	TRBV29-1	TRBJ1-2	.	.
TGTGCCATCCAGCGGTCGCGGCAGGGGATTATTCATGGCTACACCTTC	CAIQRSRQGIIHGYTF	TRBV10-3	TRBJ1-2	.	.
TGTGCCACCAGCACGGACCGCGCTAGCGAGACCCAGTACTTC	CATSTDRASETQYF	TRBV15	TRBJ2-5	.	few